Presented here are 9 T cell receptor beta chains from one specimen sequenced in a study of molecular identifiers for immune sequencing clone quantification. TCRdb analysed the PCR reads with MiXCR anew, one entry per CDR3 protein. The sample gives roughly 320,000 distinct CDR3 sequences, over 20% of which show up once; roughly 0.86% is in the top ten. Sequenced material: naive CD8+ T cells from blood, with Jurkat cell RNA spiked in. Subset defined: FACS-sorted CD8+CD4-CCR7+CD45RA+ naive T cells. These receptors all stem from a human donor in good health. Some libraries in this study had Jurkat cell RNA spiked in.

Remarks on this clonotype: A read error may be the cause here, since a much bigger clone is one base away. This CDR3 is CASRIGLADTDTQYF. The CDR3 coding sequence is TGTGCCAGCCGTATCGGACTAGCGGACACAGATACGCAGTATTTT. The chain couples TRBV2 to TRBJ2-3; TRBD2 matches 10 bases. The V gene's germline CDR1 is SNHLY and CDR2 FYNNEI. J lost 2 bases, V lost 8 bases, and 7 bases had no gene match. CDR3 length: 15 residues. The variable domain in full, completed from reference TRBV2 and TRBJ2-3, reads EPEVTQTPSHQVTQMGQEVILRCVPISNHLYFYWYRQILGQKVEFLVSFYNNEISEKSEIFDDQFSVERPDGSNFTLKIRSTKLEDSAMYFCASRIGLADTDTQYFGPGTRLTVL.

For this clonotype: This may arise from a read error, as a much more abundant clone is one base away. This sequence joins TRBV4-1 and TRBJ2-3, with 9 bases matching TRBD1. The trim removed 1 base at V and 5 bases at J, leaving 7 bases unmatched. Germline V gene data show CDR1 as MGHRA and CDR2 as YSYEKL. The CDR3 covers 16 residues. CDR3 in DNA: TGCGCCAGCAGCCAAGTACCGGGACAGGGTGTAGATACGCAGTATTTT. Translated, it gives CASSQVPGQGVDTQYF.

In this sample, this clonotype turned up a few times. The V call is TRBV6-4, the J call TRBJ2-4, with 12 bases identical to TRBD2. The V gene's germline CDR1 is MRHNA and CDR2 SNTAGT. V shed 7 bases and J 3 bases; nucleotides not matched to a gene: 13. This CDR3 is 18 amino acids long. The CDR3 DNA is TGTGCCAGCACCAAAAAGCTAGCGGGAGGGCCGGGCAAAAACATTCAGTACTTC. Protein sequence: CASTKKLAGGPGKNIQYF.

Of note for this clonotype: Compared with germline, one end of the junction differs, possibly owing to a read error. This chain joins TRBV19 and TRBJ2-3; 7 bases fit TRBD1. The CDR3 totals 11 residues. The germline CDR1 and CDR2 sequences are LNHDA and SQIVND (reference sequence). CDR3 region: CASSGTDTQCF. The CDR3 DNA is TGTGCCAGTAGTGGGACAGATACGCAGTGTTTT.

The sample holds many counts of this clonotype. The chain carries TRBV20-1 and TRBJ2-3; D is uncertain. The CDR3 is made up of 15 amino acids. The V end was cut by 0 bases, the J end by 5 bases, with 15 bases between. The V gene's germline CDR1 is DFQATT and CDR2 SNEGSKA (reference sequence). The CDR3 nucleotides read TGCAGTGCTAGAGATACGACAACGGCTGAAGATACGCAGTATTTT. Its protein is CSARDTTTAEDTQYF.

V is TRBV3-1 and J is TRBJ2-7, with 10 positions matching TRBD2. CDR3 size: 14 residues. Germline CDR1 is LGHDT and CDR2 is YNNKEL (reference sequence). The J segment lost 7 bases and the V segment lost 1 base, leaving 4 bases of the junction unmatched. The CDR3 protein is CASSQVLAGGEQYF. CDR3 DNA sequence: TGTGCCAGCAGCCAAGTATTAGCGGGGGGTGAGCAGTACTTC.

This clonotype came up many times. The chain employs TRBV6-5 and TRBJ2-5, with D perhaps matching TRBD1 or TRBD2 (5 bases each). Trimming stripped 5 bases from V and 2 bases from J, with 21 bases between. The CDR3 loop spans 17 amino acids. Germline lookup yields CDR1 MNHEY and CDR2 SVGAGI. This chain's CDR3 is CASSNTPPGRPQETQYF. The DNA for the CDR3 is TGTGCCAGCAGTAATACTCCCCCGGGACGGCCTCAAGAGACCCAGTACTTC.

This clonotype was picked up many times. The chain has TRBV18 and TRBJ1-5, with 7 bases aligning to TRBD1. The germline V gene has CDR1 KGHSH and CDR2 LQKENI. The CDR3 has 16 residues. The V and J ends lost 3 bases and 5 bases, in that order; junction bases with no gene match: 10. CDR3 sequence (DNA): TGTGCCAGCTCACCCCTAATGCCCAGGGGGGATCAGCCCCAGCATTTT. It specifies CASSPLMPRGDQPQHF.

In its sample, this clonotype was seen a few times. The chain recombines TRBV12-3 or TRBV12-4 with TRBJ2-2; either TRBD1 or TRBD2 may supply D (5 bases each). The CDR3 totals 15 residues. V lost 2 bases to trimming and J lost 2 bases, with 9 bases between them. The DNA for the CDR3 is TGTGCCAGCAGTTTAATGGGACCAAACACCGGGGAGCTGTTTTTT. Amino acids: CASSLMGPNTGELFF.